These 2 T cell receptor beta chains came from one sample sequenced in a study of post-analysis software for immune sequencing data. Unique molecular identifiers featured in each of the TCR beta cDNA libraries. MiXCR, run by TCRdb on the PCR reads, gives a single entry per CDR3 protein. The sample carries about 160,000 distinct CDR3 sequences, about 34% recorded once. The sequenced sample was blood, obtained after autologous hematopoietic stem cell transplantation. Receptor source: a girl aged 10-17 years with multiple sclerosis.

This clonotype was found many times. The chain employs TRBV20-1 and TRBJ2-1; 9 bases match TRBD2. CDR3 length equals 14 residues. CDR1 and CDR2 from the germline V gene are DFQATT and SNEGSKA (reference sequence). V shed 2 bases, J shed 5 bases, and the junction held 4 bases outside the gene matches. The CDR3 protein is CSARSLAGNNEQFF. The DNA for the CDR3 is TGCAGTGCTAGATCGCTAGCGGGAAACAATGAGCAGTTCTTC.

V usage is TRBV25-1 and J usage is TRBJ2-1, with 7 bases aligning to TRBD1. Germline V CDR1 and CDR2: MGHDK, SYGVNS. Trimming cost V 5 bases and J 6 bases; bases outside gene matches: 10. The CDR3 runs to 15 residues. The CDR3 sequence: CASSPRGGPGNEQFF. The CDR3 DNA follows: TGTGCCAGCAGTCCACGAGGGGGCCCGGGCAATGAGCAGTTCTTC.